These 23 T cell receptor beta chains came from one sample sequenced in a study of T cells in Graves' hyperthyroidism and ophthalmopathy. Amplified TCR beta CDR3 regions came from RNA transcripts. First-round RT-PCR of the TCR CDR3 relied on the HTBI primer set. MiXCR was run by TCRdb on the multiplex PCR reads, yielding one entry per CDR3 protein. Of about 640,000 distinct CDR3 sequences in the sample, about 20% were seen once. The sample consisted of blood. The receptors here all came from a man in his thirties or forties with Graves' ophthalmopathy.

This clonotype showed up many times. The chain is built from TRBV20-1 and TRBJ1-4; D gene uncertain. Germline V gene lookup returns CDR1 DFQATT and CDR2 SNEGSKA (reference sequence). The CDR3 sequence is 13 residues long. Deletions cut 6 bases from V and 0 bases from J, with 8 bases between. The CDR3 DNA reads TGCAGTGCCCGACATGCAACTAATGAAAAACTGTTTTTT. Translation gives CSARHATNEKLFF.

In its sample, this clonotype was seen a few times. The chain couples TRBV7-9 to TRBJ2-5; no clear D. Germline V gene data show CDR1 as SEHNR and CDR2 as FQNEAQ (reference sequence). With 6 bases removed from V and 3 bases from J, the gap between germline ends came to 20 bases. There are 16 residues in the CDR3. The CDR3 region is CASSSPQARPKETQYF. The CDR3 DNA follows: TGTGCCAGCAGTTCTCCCCAGGCGAGGCCTAAAGAGACCCAGTACTTC.

This clonotype came up many times. The chain recombines TRBV11-1 with TRBJ2-7; 12 positions agree with TRBD2. Germline V CDR1 and CDR2: SGHAT, FQDESV (reference sequence). Trimming cost V 5 bases and J 5 bases; bases outside gene matches: 16. CDR3 length: 18 residues. CDR3 amino acids: CASSKKLRLAGVPHEQYF. The CDR3 DNA reads as TGTGCCAGCAGCAAGAAGCTTAGACTAGCGGGAGTCCCCCACGAGCAGTACTTC.

A word on this clonotype: Its ends do not fully match the called genes, so a read error is possible. J is TRBJ2-5 and V is TRBV7-9, with TRBD1 as a possible D gene (6 bases). Germline V gives CDR1 SEHNR, CDR2 FQNEAQ (reference sequence). The length of the CDR3 is 15 residues. CDR3 region: CASSLGDILQEPQYF. The DNA of the CDR3 is TGTGCCAGCAGCTTAGGGGACATTCTCCAAGAGCCCCAGTACTTC.

This clonotype was recorded a few times. The genes are TRBV7-3 and TRBJ2-1; the D gene is possibly TRBD2 (6 bases). V lost 0 bases to trimming and J lost 7 bases, with 10 bases between them. This CDR3 spans 14 amino acids. Germline assignment: CDR1 SGHTA and CDR2 FQGTGA. In DNA form, the CDR3 reads TGTGCCAGCAGCTTAACCGGAGGGACGAATGAGCAGTTCTTC. It codes for CASSLTGGTNEQFF.

The rearrangement joins TRBV7-9 to TRBJ2-5, with TRBD2 identical over 9 bases. Germline values: CDR1 SEHNR, CDR2 FQNEAQ (reference sequence). J lost 4 bases, V lost 2 bases, and 11 bases had no gene match. This CDR3 is built from 17 residues. The CDR3 coding sequence is TGTGCCAGCAGCTTACTTAGCGGGAGCAGGTACGGAGAGACCCAGTACTTC. Its translation is CASSLLSGSRYGETQYF.

There are a few counts of this clonotype. The chain is built from TRBV9 and TRBJ2-7; D gene unclear. The CDR3 is 16 amino acids. V was shortened by 0 bases and J by 4 bases, with 17 bases between the two germline ends. CDR1 is SGDLS and CDR2 is YYNGEE in the germline V gene. The DNA of the CDR3 is TGTGCCAGCAGCGTAGAGGCAGTAGAGCATATTTACGAGCAGTACTTC. It yields the protein CASSVEAVEHIYEQYF.

This clonotype appeared a few times. The chain uses TRBV5-1 and TRBJ2-1; the match to TRBD1 covers 10 bases. Trimming removed 3 bases from V and 8 bases from J; junction bases left unmatched: 8. Germline-derived CDR1 and CDR2 are SGHRS and YFSETQ. The length of the CDR3 is 15 residues. CDR3 residues: CASSSGGTGVDEQFF. The CDR3 nucleotides are TGCGCCAGCAGCTCCGGCGGGACAGGGGTTGATGAGCAGTTCTTC.

This clonotype turned up a few times. The chain has TRBV28 and TRBJ1-2; 8 positions match TRBD1. The CDR3 consists of 13 residues. V lost 7 bases to trimming and J lost 6 bases; unmatched junction nucleotides: 7. CDR1 and CDR2 from the germline V gene are MDHEN and SYDVKM. The CDR3 coding sequence is TGTGCCAGCACAGGCACGACAGGGGATGGCTACACCTTC. Protein: CASTGTTGDGYTF.

The V call is TRBV4-1, the J call TRBJ2-1; 10 bases map to TRBD2. The CDR3 sequence is 15 residues long. With 6 bases clipped from V and 6 bases from J, the junction kept 8 bases outside the gene matches. Germline CDR1 is MGHRA and CDR2 is YSYEKL. Here the CDR3 reads CASRRLAGVGNEQFF. The CDR3 DNA reads TGCGCCAGCAGGCGCCTAGCGGGAGTTGGCAATGAGCAGTTCTTC.

V gene TRBV10-3 combines with J gene TRBJ2-3; 8 nucleotides agree with TRBD2. The CDR3 is 16 amino acids. V gave up 4 bases and J gave up 5 bases; unmatched junction bases: 11. CDR1 and CDR2 from the germline V gene are ENHRY and SYGVKD. CDR3 DNA sequence: TGTGCCATCAGTGCGAGCGGGAGTTTGGTTCAAGATACGCAGTATTTT. Translated: CAISASGSLVQDTQYF.

This clonotype was counted a few times. The genes are TRBV20-1 and TRBJ2-6, with D possibly TRBD2 on 5 matching bases. Germline V gene lookup returns CDR1 DFQATT and CDR2 SNEGSKA (reference sequence). Between the trimmed V and J ends, which lost 0 bases and 11 bases, there was a span of 5 bases. This CDR3 has 11 residues. CDR3 sequence: CSAREGDVLTF. CDR3 coding DNA: TGCAGTGCTAGAGAGGGAGACGTCCTGACTTTC.

This clonotype was detected a few times. The chain has TRBV11-1 and TRBJ1-5; TRBD1 is a possible D gene (5 bases). The germline V gene encodes CDR1 SGHAT and CDR2 FQDESV (reference sequence). Between the trimmed V and J ends, which lost 5 bases and 5 bases, there was a span of 10 bases. The CDR3 has 13 residues. The CDR3 sequence: CASSRQGHQPQHF. The CDR3 DNA reads TGTGCCAGCAGCCGTCAGGGACATCAGCCCCAGCATTTT.

The chain uses TRBV18 and TRBJ2-5; D call uncertain. V lost 2 bases and J 5 bases, leaving 15 bases between the germline ends. Looked up from germline, CDR1 is KGHSH and CDR2 is LQKENI. This CDR3 region has 15 residues. The CDR3 sequence is CASSPITDLEETQYF. The CDR3 DNA is TGTGCCAGCTCACCAATAACAGACCTGGAGGAGACCCAGTACTTC.

The chain combines TRBV27 with TRBJ2-1; 7 bases line up with TRBD2. Germline assignment: CDR1 MNHEY and CDR2 SMNVEV (reference sequence). Unmatched junction bases numbered 10, after V lost 6 bases and J lost 8 bases. The CDR3 extends over 14 amino acids. DNA for the CDR3: TGTGCCAGCAGCCGAAGACTAGCTCTGGATGAGCAGTTCTTC. Its translation is CASSRRLALDEQFF.

V and J are TRBV6-1 and TRBJ2-3; 8 bases are a match to TRBD1. Germline CDR1 MNHNS, CDR2 SASEGT. CDR3 length: 14 residues. Trimming at V came to 11 bases and at J to 7 bases, leaving 14 bases not matched to a gene. The CDR3 DNA reads as TGTGCCGCGCAGAAGGCAGGGGGCTCGAATACGCAGTATTTT. It translates to CAAQKAGGSNTQYF.

Concerning this clonotype itself: This may be a read error: a much more frequent sequence differs by one nucleotide. CDR3: CAGSFGPSSYEQYF. In DNA, the CDR3 is TGTGCCGGCAGTTTTGGCCCTAGCTCCTACGAGCAGTACTTC. This chain uses TRBV12-3 or TRBV12-4 with TRBJ2-7; D is unclear. This CDR3 contains 14 residues.

The chain employs TRBV13 and TRBJ2-5, with TRBD2 identical over 13 bases. Trimming at V came to 5 bases and at J to 7 bases, leaving 10 bases not matched to a gene. This CDR3 is built from 16 residues. CDR1 and CDR2 from the germline V gene are PRHDT and FYEKMQ (reference sequence). CDR3 region: CASSPTRTSGRVTQYF. The CDR3 nucleotides read TGTGCCAGCAGCCCCACCCGGACTAGCGGGAGAGTGACCCAGTACTTC.

This clonotype came up many times. V is TRBV2 and J is TRBJ2-1; tentatively, D is TRBD1 (6 bases). The V gene's germline CDR1 is SNHLY and CDR2 FYNNEI. The CDR3 consists of 18 residues. V gave up 5 bases and J gave up 0 bases, with 20 bases separating them. CDR3: CASSREGQGLSSYNEQFF. As DNA, the CDR3 is TGTGCCAGCAGTCGAGAAGGGCAGGGGTTGAGCTCCTACAATGAGCAGTTCTTC.

The V and J genes are TRBV9 and TRBJ2-7; 11 nucleotides match TRBD1. CDR1 SGDLS and CDR2 YYNGEE come from the germline V gene. The CDR3 has 15 residues. V shed 3 bases, J shed 4 bases, and the junction held 6 bases outside the gene matches. The CDR3 loop is CASSATDRGQYEQYF. The CDR3 DNA is TGTGCCAGCAGCGCTACGGACAGGGGGCAGTACGAGCAGTACTTC.

This clonotype came up a few times. The J gene is TRBJ2-7, the V gene TRBV6-2 or TRBV6-3; 7 positions agree with TRBD2. The CDR3 consists of 15 residues. Trimming took 5 bases from V and 2 from J; bases not matched to a gene: 9. Germline CDR1 is MNHEY and CDR2 is SVGEGT. CDR3 bases: TGTGCCAGCAGTCTGGCTAGCGGAGCAACCTACGAGCAGTACTTC. Translating it yields CASSLASGATYEQYF.

In its sample, this clonotype was seen many times. This chain uses TRBV12-3 or TRBV12-4 with TRBJ1-5, with D tentatively TRBD1 (5 bases). The CDR3 length is 16 residues. With 4 bases removed from V and 3 bases from J, the gap between germline ends came to 16 bases. CDR3 loop: CASSSRGPLNNQPQHF. As DNA, the CDR3 is TGTGCCAGCAGTTCTAGGGGACCGCTCAACAATCAGCCCCAGCATTTT.

This clonotype was picked up many times. The V gene is TRBV12-5, the J gene TRBJ2-1; the match to TRBD2 covers 9 bases. This CDR3 spans 13 amino acids. V lost 8 bases and J lost 9; bases outside the gene matches: 8. The germline gives CDR1 LGHNT, CDR2 FRNRAP. The DNA for the CDR3 is TGTGCTAGTCGCCCTAGCGGGAATGTTGAGCAGTTCTTC. It encodes CASRPSGNVEQFF.